These 29 T cell receptor beta chains were all obtained from the same sample, sequenced in a study of blood T cell repertoires in COVID-19. The table came from immunoSEQ multiplex PCR; TCRdb's copy has only in-frame clones and leaves some out. The data contain around 290,000 clones, approximately 86% of them singletons. The sequenced material came from peripheral blood. Receptor source: a woman in her seventies with COVID-19, enrolled during active disease.

J is TRBJ1-4 and V is TRBV12-5; TRBD1 might be the D (6 bases). V was trimmed by 0 bases and J by 0 bases, leaving 8 bases between them. Germline V lookup: CDR1 LGHNT, CDR2 FRNRAP. The CDR3 contains 16 residues. CDR3 sequence: CASGLVQGSTNEKLFF. For the CDR3, the DNA is TGTGCTAGTGGTTTGGTTCAGGGGTCAACTAATGAAAAACTGTTTTTT.

Turning to this clone: Other DNA sequences in this sample translate to the same CDR3. This chain uses TRBV5-1 with TRBJ2-7; 10 bases map to TRBD1. This CDR3 comprises 15 residues. V trimming: 0 bases; J trimming: 6 bases; junction bases outside the gene matches: 6. Germline V gene sequence: CDR1 SGHRS, CDR2 YFSETQ. CDR3 bases: TGCGCCAGCAGCTTGGAAGGGACAGGGGTCGGCGAGCAGTACTTC. Its translation: CASSLEGTGVGEQYF.

This clone appeared a single time. The CDR3 DNA is TGTGCCAGCACCCCCTATGGGGGGGGCACAGATACGCAGTATTTT. The encoded protein is CASTPYGGGTDTQYF. This chain connects TRBV27 to TRBJ2-3; 7 bases are a match to TRBD2. CDR3 length: 15 amino acids. Germline lookup yields CDR1 MNHEY and CDR2 SMNVEV (reference sequence). V gave up 7 bases and J gave up 1 base; unmatched junction bases: 8.

The chain links TRBV5-1 to TRBJ2-3; 9 positions match TRBD2. The CDR3 contains 15 residues. V gave up 0 bases and J gave up 5 bases; unmatched junction bases: 4. Germline V lookup: CDR1 SGHRS, CDR2 YFSETQ. CDR3 sequence (DNA): TGCGCCAGCAGCTTGGGCGGGGGGGCCGAAGATACGCAGTATTTT. Protein: CASSLGGGAEDTQYF.

The chain recombines TRBV30 with TRBJ1-4; 10 bases are shared with TRBD1. The V gene's germline CDR1 is GTSNPN and CDR2 SVGIG (reference sequence). Germline trimming cut 2 bases from V and 7 bases from J; bases unmatched to any gene: 7. The CDR3 sequence is 15 residues long. CDR3 nucleotide sequence: TGTGCCTGGAGTCCGCGACAGGGGGCAGGTGAAAAACTGTTTTTT. Translation: CAWSPRQGAGEKLFF.

The V and J genes are TRBV4-3 and TRBJ2-2; a possible D gene is TRBD1 (6 bases). V was pared by 0 bases and J by 5 bases, with 16 bases between. Germline V gives CDR1 LGHNA, CDR2 YSLEER. The CDR3 length is 17 residues. The CDR3 here is CASSQDTALQGTGELFF. DNA of the CDR3: TGCGCCAGCAGCCAAGATACCGCGTTACAGGGAACCGGGGAGCTGTTTTTT.

The chain uses TRBV6-5 and TRBJ2-7, with D possibly being TRBD1 (6 bases). Germline-derived CDR1 and CDR2 are MNHEY and SVGAGI. V shed 2 bases and J shed 6 bases, with 14 bases lying between them. The CDR3 runs to 14 residues. The CDR3 region is CASSYKGGGSEQYF. The CDR3 region has the DNA TGTGCCAGCAGTTACAAGGGTGGGGGCTCCGAGCAGTACTTC.

The chain has TRBV29-1 and TRBJ1-2; 12 positions match TRBD1. The length of the CDR3 is 15 residues. Germline lookup yields CDR1 SQVTM and CDR2 ANQGSEA. Losses at the gene ends were 4 bases for V and 4 bases for J; bases not matched to a gene: 7. CDR3 in amino acids: CSVVTGTGGGYGYTF. As DNA, the CDR3 is TGCAGCGTTGTAACCGGGACAGGGGGCGGCTATGGCTACACCTTC.

The chain carries TRBV11-2 and TRBJ2-3; D call uncertain. Looked up from germline, CDR1 is SGHAT and CDR2 is FQNNGV. V was shortened by 3 bases and J by 2 bases, with 15 bases between the two germline ends. The CDR3 is 16 residues long. The CDR3 DNA follows: TGTGCCAGCAGCTTTGATATAAGTACCTACACAGATACGCAGTATTTT. Protein product: CASSFDISTYTDTQYF.

J is TRBJ2-1 and V is TRBV7-8, with TRBD2 as a possible D gene (5 bases). Germline V gives CDR1 SGHVS, CDR2 FQNEAQ. Between the trimmed V and J ends, which lost 3 bases and 10 bases, there was a span of 7 bases. This CDR3 is built from 11 residues. This chain's CDR3 is CASSFEGEQFF. The CDR3 nucleotides are TGTGCCAGCAGCTTTGAGGGAGAGCAGTTCTTC.

V and J are TRBV29-1 and TRBJ1-4; 10 bases match TRBD1. There are 13 residues in the CDR3. Trimming took 6 bases from V and 6 from J; bases not matched to a gene: 4. CDR1 and CDR2 from the germline V gene are SQVTM and ANQGSEA. The CDR3 bases are TGCAGCGTGACCGGGACAGGGGATGAAAAACTGTTTTTT. This codes for CSVTGTGDEKLFF.

The chain combines TRBV4-2 with TRBJ1-2, with TRBD1 identical over 9 bases. The CDR3 sequence is 15 residues long. With V trimmed by 0 bases and J by 7 bases, 6 bases remained unmatched. Germline V gene sequence: CDR1 LGHNA, CDR2 YNFKEQ. CDR3 region: CASSQDHRTGVGYTF. DNA of the CDR3: TGTGCCAGCAGCCAAGATCACCGGACAGGGGTTGGCTACACCTTC.

This rearrangement joins TRBV4-1 to TRBJ1-4; TRBD1 agrees at 10 bases. Per the germline V gene, CDR1 is MGHRA and CDR2 is YSYEKL. The CDR3 covers 19 residues. The V gene end was trimmed by 3 bases and the J gene end by 8 bases; junction bases not matched to a gene: 18. CDR3 DNA: TGCGCCAGCAGCCATCCCCCAGGATCCCGGACAGGGGGACAAGAAAAACTGTTTTTT. It translates to CASSHPPGSRTGGQEKLFF.

This clone was observed once. The V call is TRBV7-8, the J call TRBJ2-3; tentatively, D is TRBD2 (7 bases). The ends were cut back, 2 bases at V and 4 bases at J, with 25 bases in the middle. Germline V gene lookup returns CDR1 SGHVS and CDR2 FQNEAQ. The CDR3 runs to 19 residues. DNA of the CDR3: TGTGCCAGCAGCTTATTGCCCCGAGGGGGGGCAGGGGCGGCAGATACGCAGTATTTT. Protein sequence: CASSLLPRGGAGAADTQYF.

The table lists this clone with a count of one. The chain joins TRBV28 to TRBJ1-5; 8 bases are shared with TRBD1. V lost 8 bases, J lost 6 bases, and 9 bases stayed unmatched. The germline V gene encodes CDR1 MDHEN and CDR2 SYDVKM. CDR3 length equals 14 residues. DNA for the CDR3: TGTGCCAGCGGGCGAGCAGGGGGCAGTCAGCCCCAGCATTTT. Protein: CASGRAGGSQPQHF.

This clone has a handful of counts. In the same sample, other DNA sequences code for this CDR3. The chain has TRBV11-2 and TRBJ2-7; 10 bases line up with TRBD2. V shed 0 bases, J shed 4 bases, and the junction held 3 bases outside the gene matches. The CDR3 runs 15 residues. CDR1 is SGHAT and CDR2 is FQNNGV in the germline V gene. The CDR3 loop reads CASSLEAGGQYEQYF. The DNA of the CDR3 is TGTGCCAGCAGCTTAGAAGCGGGGGGGCAGTACGAGCAGTACTTC.

The chain has TRBV7-2 and TRBJ2-7; 9 bases agree with TRBD1. In germline, CDR1 is SGHTA, CDR2 FQGNSA. Unmatched junction bases numbered 5, after V lost 4 bases and J lost 1 base. This CDR3 region has 15 residues. The CDR3 loop reads CASSYLTGGSYEQYF. CDR3 nucleotide sequence: TGTGCCAGCAGCTACCTGACAGGGGGTTCCTACGAGCAGTACTTC.

This sequence joins TRBV29-1 and TRBJ1-2; 7 nucleotides match TRBD1. The V and J ends lost 6 bases and 3 bases, in that order; junction bases with no gene match: 4. Per germline, CDR1 SQVTM and CDR2 ANQGSEA. CDR3 size: 12 residues. CDR3 sequence: CSVTGEDYGYTF. The CDR3 DNA reads TGCAGCGTCACAGGGGAGGACTATGGCTACACCTTC.

The chain recombines TRBV5-1 with TRBJ1-4; the match to TRBD1 covers 11 bases. The junction had 6 bases not matched to a gene; V was cut back by 4 bases and J by 7 bases. The CDR3 is 15 residues long. Germline CDR1 reads SGHRS; CDR2 reads YFSETQ. DNA for the CDR3: TGCGCCAGCAGCGTTACGGGACAGGGGGGTGAAAAACTGTTTTTT. Its protein product is CASSVTGQGGEKLFF.

This clone showed up just once. The chain combines TRBV7-2 with TRBJ2-7; 8 bases line up with TRBD2. From germline, CDR1 is SGHTA and CDR2 FQGNSA. Germline trimming cut 1 base from V and 0 bases from J; bases unmatched to any gene: 2. The CDR3 runs 15 residues. In nucleotides, the CDR3 is TGTGCCAGCAGCTTAGGACTAGCGAACTCCTACGAGCAGTACTTC. It is translated as CASSLGLANSYEQYF.

This clone was detected only a few times. The rearrangement uses TRBV24-1 and TRBJ2-5; 11 nucleotides agree with TRBD1. With 8 bases clipped from V and 1 base from J, the junction kept 11 bases outside the gene matches. The germline CDR1 and CDR2 sequences are KGHDR and SFDVKD. The CDR3 is 17 residues long. The CDR3 bases are TGTGCCACCAACAAATCCGCCGGGACAGGGGGCCAAGAGACCCAGTACTTC. Amino acid sequence: CATNKSAGTGGQETQYF.

The chain couples TRBV7-2 to TRBJ1-3, with D unclear. This CDR3 is 15 amino acids long. Per germline, CDR1 SGHTA and CDR2 FQGNSA. Trimming removed 2 bases at V and 1 base at J, with 9 bases between. The CDR3: CASSLYPGSGNTIYF. The CDR3 DNA sequence: TGTGCCAGCAGCTTATACCCAGGATCTGGAAACACCATATATTTT.

This chain links TRBV2 with TRBJ2-6; D unclear. Trimming shortened V by 7 bases and J by 4 bases, and 8 bases separated the two germline ends. Germline loops: CDR1 SNHLY, CDR2 FYNNEI. This CDR3 has 13 amino acids. CDR3 sequence: CASTNQGANVLTF. CDR3 DNA sequence: TGTGCCAGCACGAACCAGGGGGCCAACGTCCTGACTTTC.

This rearrangement joins TRBV28 to TRBJ1-3; D uncertain. This CDR3 contains 14 residues. Germline CDR1 is MDHEN and CDR2 is SYDVKM. V gave up 3 bases and J gave up 2 bases, with 8 bases separating them. CDR3 nucleotide sequence: TGTGCCAGCAGTTTCGGGAGAACTGGAAACACCATATATTTT. Protein: CASSFGRTGNTIYF.

This clone has just one count. The junction and the germline gene differ at one end; a read error may be behind it. The gene calls are TRBV4-1 and TRBJ2-5; D possibly corresponds to TRBD2 (5 bases). Germline CDR1 is MGHRA and CDR2 is YSYEKL. The length of the CDR3 is 14 residues. As DNA, the CDR3 is TGCGCCCGCAGCCGGCCGGGAAGCCAAGAGACCCAGTACTTC. It encodes CARSRPGSQETQYF.

Turning to this clone: Other DNA sequences in this specimen translate into the identical CDR3. CDR3 in amino acids: CASSYSGGSNQPQHF. The CDR3 nucleotides read TGTGCCAGCAGTTACTCGGGGGGTAGCAATCAGCCCCAGCATTTT. V usage is TRBV6-5 and J usage is TRBJ1-5, with D perhaps matching TRBD1 (5 bases). Germline values: CDR1 MNHEY, CDR2 SVGAGI. V lost 0 bases and J lost 0, with 6 bases in between. The CDR3 is 15 residues long.

V is TRBV6-5 and J is TRBJ2-7, with a possible D match to TRBD1 (6 bases). Trimming pared 10 bases from V and 1 base from J, leaving 11 bases between. The CDR3 runs 12 residues. CDR1 is MNHEY and CDR2 is SVGAGI in the germline V gene. This chain's CDR3 is CATHRVSYEQYF. In nucleotides, the CDR3 is TGTGCCACCCACAGGGTTTCCTACGAGCAGTACTTC.

The rearrangement links TRBV9 to TRBJ1-6; 10 nucleotides align to TRBD1. Looked up from germline, CDR1 is SGDLS and CDR2 is YYNGEE. The CDR3 is 15 amino acids. With 4 bases clipped from V and 10 bases from J, the junction kept 8 bases outside the gene matches. CDR3 region: CASSPTGTGDSPLHF. The CDR3 DNA is TGTGCCAGCAGCCCTACCGGGACAGGGGACTCACCCCTCCACTTT. Combining the CDR3 with reference TRBV9 and TRBJ1-6 gives the whole variable domain DSGVTQTPKHLITATGQRVTLRCSPRSGDLSVYWYQQSLDQGLQFLIQYYNGEERAKGNILERFSAQQFPDLHSELNLSSLELGDSALYFCASSPTGTGDSPLHFGNGTRLTVT.

V usage is TRBV5-1 and J usage is TRBJ2-5, with 10 positions matching TRBD2. Germline V lookup: CDR1 SGHRS, CDR2 YFSETQ. V lost 0 bases, J lost 4 bases, and 6 bases stayed unmatched. The CDR3 extends over 16 amino acids. CDR3 DNA: TGCGCCAGCAGCTTGGGTGGGACTAGCGCCCGAGAGACCCAGTACTTC. Its protein product is CASSLGGTSARETQYF.